Each of the 22 T cell receptor beta chains below was sequenced from the same sample in a study of T-cell memory formation after mild COVID-19. TCRdb redid the calling of the 5' RACE reads with MiXCR, one entry per CDR3 protein. This sample has almost 250,000 distinct CDR3 sequences, with 15% to 17% found just once. Sample: PBMCs or a T cell subset sorted from them (not recorded which). These receptor sequences come from an adult woman who had mild COVID-19 (a few samples of this study predate the infection). Cell type and time point are not known.

This clonotype was picked up a small number of times. The chain uses TRBV7-2 and TRBJ2-1, with D perhaps TRBD2 (6 bases). This CDR3 is built from 14 residues. The germline V gene encodes CDR1 SGHTA and CDR2 FQGNSA. V lost 7 bases and J 4 bases, leaving 14 bases between the germline ends. The CDR3 loop is CASTLKAGYNEQFF. DNA for the CDR3: TGTGCCAGCACCCTCAAAGCGGGTTACAATGAGCAGTTCTTC.

CDR3 in DNA: TGTGCCAGCAGCTTACAGGGGCCATTATTGAACACTGAAGCTTTCTTT. It codes for CASSLQGPLLNTEAFF. The rearrangement links TRBV7-3 to TRBJ1-1, with a weak D call TRBD1 (6 bases). The germline gives CDR1 SGHTA, CDR2 FQGTGA. CDR3 length: 16 amino acids. Trimming shortened V by 2 bases and J by 0 bases, and 13 bases separated the two germline ends.

The table lists this clonotype with a few counts. V usage is TRBV5-1 and J usage is TRBJ2-7, with TRBD2 identical over 10 bases. The CDR3 contains 15 residues. V lost 4 bases to trimming and J lost 5 bases; unmatched junction nucleotides: 9. Germline V CDR1 and CDR2: SGHRS, YFSETQ. As DNA, the CDR3 is TGCGCCAGCAGCCCTCTCACTAGCGGGGCAGACGAGCAGTACTTC. It yields the protein CASSPLTSGADEQYF.

In its sample, this clonotype was seen a few times. The rearrangement joins TRBV12-3 or TRBV12-4 to TRBJ2-7, with D possibly being TRBD2 (5 bases). The CDR3 is 12 amino acids. V dropped 6 bases and J dropped 3 bases, with 9 bases sitting between them. CDR3 amino acids: CASRRALYEQYF. The DNA for the CDR3 is TGTGCCAGCAGGAGGGCCCTCTACGAGCAGTACTTC.

This clonotype has a handful of counts. This chain links TRBV4-2 with TRBJ1-2; D is unresolved. The CDR3 contains 16 residues. With 0 bases removed from V and 0 bases from J, the gap between germline ends came to 11 bases. Germline lookup yields CDR1 LGHNA and CDR2 YNFKEQ. The CDR3 loop is CASSQEGSVPNYGYTF. Here the CDR3 DNA reads TGTGCCAGCAGCCAAGAAGGGAGCGTCCCTAACTATGGCTACACCTTC.

This clonotype was observed once. The chain couples TRBV5-1 to TRBJ1-1; D not resolved. This CDR3 is built from 15 residues. Trimming removed 0 bases from V and 4 bases from J, with 13 bases in between. The V gene's germline CDR1 is SGHRS and CDR2 YFSETQ. The CDR3 is CASSLVMGSGTEAFF. The CDR3 nucleotides read TGCGCCAGCAGCTTGGTTATGGGCTCGGGCACTGAAGCTTTCTTT.

This clonotype showed up just a few times. The J gene is TRBJ1-5, the V gene TRBV20-1, with 9 positions matching TRBD1. V lost 3 bases, J lost 7 bases, and 10 bases stayed unmatched. The CDR3 is 15 amino acids. CDR1 DFQATT and CDR2 SNEGSKA come from the germline V gene (reference sequence). The chain's CDR3 is CSARAAGTGWQPQHF. DNA for the CDR3: TGCAGTGCTAGGGCCGCCGGGACAGGGTGGCAGCCCCAGCATTTT.

This chain uses TRBV29-1 with TRBJ1-2; D gene uncertain. This CDR3 comprises 14 residues. The V gene lost 2 bases and the J gene lost 4 bases, with 14 bases spanning the gap. Germline values: CDR1 SQVTM, CDR2 ANQGSEA. CDR3 coding DNA: TGCAGCGTTGAATTGGGAGGGCTAACCTATGGCTACACCTTC. Translated: CSVELGGLTYGYTF.

The chain couples TRBV30 to TRBJ1-5, with 7 bases aligning to TRBD1. The ends lost 5 bases at V and 3 bases at J; junction bases unmatched: 1. Germline assignment: CDR1 GTSNPN and CDR2 SVGIG (reference sequence). The CDR3 covers 12 residues. CDR3 region: CAWDRDNQPQHF. CDR3 sequence (DNA): TGTGCCTGGGACAGGGACAATCAGCCCCAGCATTTT.

This chain uses TRBV10-3 with TRBJ1-1, with 12 bases identical to TRBD1. Germline CDR1 is ENHRY and CDR2 is SYGVKD. V shed 2 bases, J shed 4 bases, and the junction held 2 bases outside the gene matches. The CDR3 has 15 residues. The CDR3 nucleotides are TGTGCCATCAGTGAGCCGGGACAGGGGGCCACTGAAGCTTTCTTT. It codes for CAISEPGQGATEAFF.

The chain combines TRBV21-1 with TRBJ2-1; whether TRBD2, the table's D call, matches the DNA was not checked. TRBV21-1 counts as a pseudogene. This CDR3 is built from 17 residues. Here the CDR3 reads CASSKESSGGFYNEQFF. CDR3 DNA sequence: TGTGCCAGCAGCAAAGAGTCTAGCGGGGGGTTCTACAATGAGCAGTTCTTC.

This clonotype was detected only a few times. The genes are TRBV20-1 and TRBJ2-1; 11 bases fit TRBD2. The length of the CDR3 is 17 residues. Germline loops: CDR1 DFQATT, CDR2 SNEGSKA (reference sequence). V dropped 1 base and J dropped 6; count of bases not matched to a gene: 11. The CDR3 protein is CSARVPSGRPGSNEQFF. CDR3 nucleotides: TGCAGTGCTAGAGTACCTAGCGGGAGGCCCGGGAGCAATGAGCAGTTCTTC.

The CDR3 DNA is TGTGCCAGCAACTCGGCAGCAGGGGAGACCCAGTACTTC. Its translation is CASNSAAGETQYF. The chain joins TRBV7-6 to TRBJ2-5, with a tentative D call TRBD1 (5 bases). The V gene lost 7 bases and the J gene lost 5 bases, with 14 bases spanning the gap. This CDR3 is 13 amino acids long. Germline CDR1 is SGHVS and CDR2 is FNYEAQ.

In its sample, this clonotype was seen many times. This chain connects TRBV29-1 to TRBJ2-6, with D unresolved. CDR1 is SQVTM, CDR2 ANQGSEA, per germline. The CDR3 covers 15 residues. The germline V and J ends were trimmed by 6 bases and 0 bases, with 12 bases remaining between them. The CDR3 coding sequence is TGCAGCGTCCGTGGGGATAGCTCTGGGGCCAACGTCCTGACTTTC. Its protein product is CSVRGDSSGANVLTF.

The chain carries TRBV3-1 and TRBJ2-1; D unclear. Germline V gene lookup returns CDR1 LGHDT and CDR2 YNNKEL (reference sequence). The CDR3 spans 12 residues. Deletions cut 0 bases from V and 15 bases from J, with 12 bases between. CDR3 DNA: TGTGCCAGCAGCCAAGACCGGGCCATTTGGTTCTTC. It is translated as CASSQDRAIWFF.

The V call is TRBV5-1, the J call TRBJ2-7; a possible D gene is TRBD1 (5 bases). CDR1 SGHRS and CDR2 YFSETQ come from the germline V gene. V dropped 1 base and J dropped 5 bases, with 13 bases sitting between them. The CDR3 consists of 14 residues. For the CDR3, the DNA is TGCGCCAGCAGCTTGCGCAGGGTCGGCGACGAGCAGTACTTC. Its protein product is CASSLRRVGDEQYF.

The V call is TRBV5-4, the J call TRBJ2-1, with D possibly TRBD1 on 5 matching bases. The CDR3 spans 15 residues. Germline values: CDR1 SGHNT, CDR2 YYREEE (reference sequence). Trimming cost V 1 base and J 3 bases, with 11 bases left between them. The CDR3 DNA follows: TGTGCCAGCAGCTTGTCGCCCGACAGCTACAATGAGCAGTTCTTC. Encoded protein: CASSLSPDSYNEQFF. Supplemented by reference TRBV5-4 and TRBJ2-1, the full variable domain reads ETGVTQSPTHLIKTRGQQVTLRCSSQSGHNTVSWYQQALGQGPQFIFQYYREEENGRGNFPPRFSGLQFPNYSSELNVNALELDDSALYLCASSLSPDSYNEQFFGPGTRLTVL.

A few counts support this clonotype. The chain couples TRBV5-1 to TRBJ1-4; the D is unclear. Trimming cost V 3 bases and J 8 bases, with 8 bases left between them. Germline V gene lookup returns CDR1 SGHRS and CDR2 YFSETQ. The CDR3 extends over 12 amino acids. The DNA for the CDR3 is TGCGCCAGCAGCTCAGACCAAGAAAAACTGTTTTTT. This sequence encodes CASSSDQEKLFF.

V usage is TRBV7-2 and J usage is TRBJ2-5, with 13 bases aligning to TRBD2. The CDR3 consists of 16 residues. V trimming: 5 bases; J trimming: 7 bases; junction bases outside the gene matches: 10. Germline CDR1 is SGHTA and CDR2 is FQGNSA. CDR3 coding DNA: TGTGCCAGCAGCGCCTCCGGGACTAGCGGGGCGATGACCCAGTACTTC. This encodes CASSASGTSGAMTQYF.

This clonotype was counted only a few times. V is TRBV7-9 and J is TRBJ2-7; 7 positions match TRBD1. The V gene's germline CDR1 is SEHNR and CDR2 FQNEAQ (reference sequence). The CDR3 runs to 12 residues. Germline trimming cut 6 bases from V and 5 bases from J; bases unmatched to any gene: 4. In nucleotides, the CDR3 is TGTGCCAGCAGTACCACAGGGGACGAGCAGTACTTC. Encoded protein: CASSTTGDEQYF.

This clonotype has just a few counts. This chain connects TRBV7-3 to TRBJ1-1, with D perhaps TRBD1 (5 bases). In germline, CDR1 is SGHTA, CDR2 FQGTGA. V lost 5 bases and J 7 bases, leaving 26 bases between the germline ends. This CDR3 comprises 17 residues. The CDR3 region is CASSPPPKGRGPSEAFF. DNA for the CDR3: TGTGCCAGCAGCCCCCCGCCCAAGGGAAGGGGCCCCAGTGAAGCTTTCTTT.

In its sample, this clonotype was seen a few times. The chain recombines TRBV7-9 with TRBJ1-5; D is uncertain. This CDR3 is 16 amino acids long. CDR1 and CDR2 from the germline V gene are SEHNR and FQNEAQ (reference sequence). V gave up 5 bases and J gave up 1 base, with 15 bases separating them. In nucleotides, the CDR3 is TGTGCCAGCAGCCTCGGGCCTTCCCGGAGCAATCAGCCCCAGCATTTT. This sequence encodes CASSLGPSRSNQPQHF.